Shown below are 26 T cell receptor beta chains from a single sample sequenced in a study of blood T cell repertoires in COVID-19. Here immunoSEQ multiplex PCR was the method, and the copy in TCRdb shows in-frame clones only, minus some. This sample has 450,000 or so clones, with 75% to 90% found just once. Sequencing was done on a sample of peripheral blood. These receptors were collected from a man aged 18-30 years with COVID-19, enrolled during active disease.

The chain employs TRBV20-1 and TRBJ1-4, with D unresolved. V was cut by 3 bases and J by 7 bases, with 12 bases left in between. Germline lookup yields CDR1 DFQATT and CDR2 SNEGSKA (reference sequence). CDR3 size: 13 residues. CDR3: CSASWRAGEKLFF. DNA of the CDR3: TGCAGTGCTAGTTGGAGGGCCGGTGAAAAACTGTTTTTT.

The gene calls are TRBV2 and TRBJ1-4, with D unclear. This CDR3 is 13 amino acids long. Germline V gene data show CDR1 as SNHLY and CDR2 as FYNNEI. With 4 bases removed from V and 11 bases from J, the gap between germline ends came to 14 bases. The CDR3 spells CASSGVQREKLFF. CDR3 nucleotide sequence: TGTGCCAGCAGTGGAGTTCAAAGGGAGAAACTGTTTTTT.

This clone was observed once. The chain has TRBV7-9 and TRBJ2-1; a weak D match, TRBD1 (6 bases). CDR1 and CDR2 from the germline V gene are SEHNR and FQNEAQ (reference sequence). The V end lost 7 bases, the J end lost 7 bases, and 17 bases lay between the germline ends. The CDR3 is 14 amino acids. The CDR3 spells CASNPLGGVNEQFF. CDR3 in DNA: TGTGCCAGCAACCCACTAGGGGGAGTGAATGAGCAGTTCTTC.

This rearrangement joins TRBV5-4 to TRBJ1-6; D possibly corresponds to TRBD1 (5 bases). The V end lost 0 bases, the J end lost 7 bases, and 11 bases lay between the germline ends. This CDR3 has 15 amino acids. Germline CDR1 SGHNT, CDR2 YYREEE (reference sequence). CDR3 in DNA: TGTGCCAGCAGCTTGGAGACAGACCCAAATTCACCCCTCCACTTT. Translation gives CASSLETDPNSPLHF.

This rearrangement joins TRBV19 to TRBJ1-4; no clear D gene. V was pared by 5 bases and J by 8 bases, with 18 bases between. CDR1 and CDR2 (germline): LNHDA, SQIVND (reference sequence). The CDR3 extends over 15 amino acids. CDR3: CASSSAEASGEKLFF. The CDR3 DNA reads as TGTGCCAGTAGTTCCGCCGAAGCGAGCGGGGAAAAACTGTTTTTT. The whole variable domain, filled in from reference TRBV19 and TRBJ1-4, reads DGGITQSPKYLFRKEGQNVTLSCEQNLNHDAMYWYRQDPGQGLRLIYYSQIVNDFQKGDIAEGYSVSREKKESFPLTVTSAQKNPTAFYLCASSSAEASGEKLFFGSGTQLSVL.

The chain has TRBV9 and TRBJ2-6; perhaps TRBD2 as D (6 bases). Trimming shortened V by 6 bases and J by 0 bases, and 10 bases separated the two germline ends. The CDR3 has 15 residues. The germline gives CDR1 SGDLS, CDR2 YYNGEE. The chain's CDR3 is CASMRDPSGANVLTF. Here the CDR3 DNA reads TGTGCCAGCATGCGGGACCCCTCTGGGGCCAACGTCCTGACTTTC.

The rearrangement joins TRBV4-1 to TRBJ2-3; 7 bases map to TRBD2. Germline V gene sequence: CDR1 MGHRA, CDR2 YSYEKL. This CDR3 region has 16 residues. V was clipped by 1 base and J by 2 bases; unmatched bases: 6. The CDR3 bases are TGCGCCAGCAGCCAAGTGGGCGGGGGAGACACAGATACGCAGTATTTT. This codes for CASSQVGGGDTDTQYF.

V usage is TRBV4-1 and J usage is TRBJ2-5; 11 nucleotides match TRBD2. This CDR3 is built from 19 residues. Germline V gene data show CDR1 as MGHRA and CDR2 as YSYEKL. Trimming at V came to 3 bases and at J to 3 bases, leaving 15 bases not matched to a gene. CDR3 sequence: CASSHPIGGLAGGKETQYF. DNA for the CDR3: TGCGCCAGCAGCCATCCTATAGGGGGTCTAGCGGGAGGTAAAGAGACCCAGTACTTC.

V and J are TRBV29-1 and TRBJ2-2; 7 nucleotides match TRBD2. Germline CDR1 and CDR2: SQVTM and ANQGSEA. The CDR3 has 14 residues. V lost 4 bases, J lost 6 bases, and 8 bases stayed unmatched. The CDR3 loop is CSVGGGSRSGELFF. In DNA, the CDR3 is TGCAGCGTTGGTGGCGGGAGTCGTTCCGGGGAGCTGTTTTTT.

V is TRBV9 and J is TRBJ2-1, with 11 bases aligning to TRBD1. The CDR3 consists of 14 residues. Germline lookup yields CDR1 SGDLS and CDR2 YYNGEE. V lost 4 bases and J lost 8; bases outside the gene matches: 5. This CDR3 is CASSPGQGAYEQFF. The CDR3, as DNA: TGTGCCAGCAGCCCCGGACAGGGGGCTTATGAGCAGTTCTTC. Looking up the rest from reference TRBV9 and TRBJ2-1 gives the full variable domain: DSGVTQTPKHLITATGQRVTLRCSPRSGDLSVYWYQQSLDQGLQFLIQYYNGEERAKGNILERFSAQQFPDLHSELNLSSLELGDSALYFCASSPGQGAYEQFFGPGTRLTVL.

The J gene is TRBJ2-5, the V gene TRBV7-2; D is perhaps TRBD2 (6 bases). The CDR3 contains 13 residues. V dropped 7 bases and J dropped 4 bases, with 13 bases sitting between them. The germline gives CDR1 SGHTA, CDR2 FQGNSA. The CDR3 DNA reads TGTGCCAGCACCCGCAGGCGGGGAGAGACCCAGTACTTC. Amino acids: CASTRRRGETQYF.

This clone was picked up one time. The chain links TRBV10-2 to TRBJ2-7; D may be TRBD1 (6 bases). The CDR3 loop spans 14 amino acids. The V and J ends lost 5 bases and 5 bases respectively, with 16 bases between them. CDR1 and CDR2 from the germline V gene are WSHSY and SAAADI. CDR3 sequence: CASSRGGYADEQYF. The CDR3 bases are TGCGCCAGCAGTAGAGGGGGTTATGCGGACGAGCAGTACTTC.

The V and J genes are TRBV18 and TRBJ2-3; 7 bases match TRBD1. The CDR3 length is 15 residues. The germline gives CDR1 KGHSH, CDR2 LQKENI. The V segment lost 6 bases and the J segment 0 bases; nucleotides outside the gene matches: 6. In DNA, the CDR3 is TGTGCCAGCTCGCCGACAGGGTCTAGCACAGATACGCAGTATTTT. Translation: CASSPTGSSTDTQYF.

The chain has TRBV6-6 and TRBJ1-2; TRBD1 might be the D (5 bases). Germline CDR1 is MNHNY and CDR2 is SVGAGI (reference sequence). The CDR3 totals 14 residues. V shed 5 bases and J shed 7 bases, with 17 bases lying between them. CDR3 region: CASSDLGGRGGYTF. CDR3 sequence (DNA): TGTGCCAGCAGTGACTTGGGGGGAAGGGGTGGCTACACCTTC.

The chain couples TRBV6-5 to TRBJ1-1; no clear D gene. V shed 7 bases and J shed 9 bases, with 15 bases lying between them. The CDR3 covers 12 residues. CDR1 is MNHEY and CDR2 is SVGAGI in the germline V gene. The CDR3: CASTLLDTKAFF. The CDR3 region has the DNA TGTGCCAGCACCCTGCTTGACACGAAAGCTTTCTTT.

This clone was picked up one time. The rearrangement joins TRBV24-1 to TRBJ2-1, with a possible D match to TRBD1 (5 bases). Between the trimmed V and J ends, which lost 7 bases and 5 bases, there was a span of 17 bases. CDR1 and CDR2 (germline): KGHDR, SFDVKD. This CDR3 is 15 amino acids long. Here the CDR3 reads CATSPGDRPNNEQFF. As DNA, the CDR3 is TGTGCCACCAGCCCCGGCGACAGACCTAACAATGAGCAGTTCTTC.

This clone was counted once. This chain uses TRBV14 with TRBJ1-1; perhaps TRBD1 as D (5 bases). CDR1 and CDR2 (germline): SGHDN, FVKESK. There are 14 residues in the CDR3. Trimming pared 4 bases from V and 5 bases from J, leaving 14 bases between. CDR3 amino acids: CASSPRGAGTEAFF. The CDR3 DNA follows: TGTGCCAGCAGCCCCCGCGGGGCGGGTACTGAAGCTTTCTTT.

This chain uses TRBV27 with TRBJ2-7, with D possibly TRBD1 on 5 matching bases. V was trimmed by 0 bases and J by 5 bases, leaving 5 bases between them. The CDR3 spans 12 residues. CDR1 MNHEY and CDR2 SMNVEV come from the germline V gene (reference sequence). CDR3 DNA sequence: TGTGCCAGCAGTTTATCAGGGGACGAGCAGTACTTC. Encoded protein: CASSLSGDEQYF.

The chain combines TRBV18 with TRBJ1-2, with a possible D match to TRBD1 (6 bases). The CDR3 consists of 17 residues. Per germline, CDR1 KGHSH and CDR2 LQKENI. V dropped 3 bases and J dropped 5 bases, with 22 bases sitting between them. Here the CDR3 DNA reads TGTGCCAGCTCACCCCTCCAAGGGGCAGGGGACCCGTATGGCTACACCTTC. Translated, it gives CASSPLQGAGDPYGYTF.

This chain links TRBV24-1 with TRBJ2-1, with 13 bases lining up with TRBD2. This CDR3 comprises 17 residues. Unmatched junction bases numbered 9, after V lost 5 bases and J lost 6 bases. Per germline, CDR1 KGHDR and CDR2 SFDVKD. CDR3 sequence (DNA): TGTGCCACCAGTGGGCAGGGGGGACTAGCGGGAAGCAATGAGCAGTTCTTC. Residues: CATSGQGGLAGSNEQFF.

This clone was found a few times. The gene calls are TRBV25-1 and TRBJ1-6, with D uncertain. CDR3 length: 14 residues. The germline CDR1 and CDR2 sequences are MGHDK and SYGVNS. V was pared by 4 bases and J by 2 bases, with 6 bases between. The CDR3 here is CASSGEPYNSPLHF. Here the CDR3 DNA reads TGTGCCAGCAGTGGGGAGCCCTATAATTCACCCCTCCACTTT.

The V and J genes are TRBV7-2 and TRBJ1-2; 9 positions agree with TRBD1. The CDR3 is made up of 15 amino acids. V was pared by 3 bases and J by 7 bases, with 9 bases of the junction left unmatched. Germline CDR1 and CDR2: SGHTA and FQGNSA. The chain's CDR3 is CASSLGTGSNGGYTF. The DNA of the CDR3 is TGTGCCAGCAGCTTGGGGACAGGGTCAAATGGTGGCTACACCTTC.

On this clone: Other nucleotide sequences in the sample specify the same CDR3. V usage is TRBV12-3 or TRBV12-4 and J usage is TRBJ2-7, with 7 positions matching TRBD1. There are 13 residues in the CDR3. Germline trimming cut 3 bases from V and 3 bases from J; bases unmatched to any gene: 2. As DNA, the CDR3 is TGTGCCAGCAGTTTGGGGACAGACTACGAGCAGTACTTC. Protein: CASSLGTDYEQYF.

The chain is built from TRBV21-1 and TRBJ1-3; no check of the table's D call, TRBD1, against the DNA was made. TRBV21-1 constitutes a pseudogene. CDR3 length: 18 amino acids. CDR3 nucleotide sequence: TGTGCCAGCAGCAGACGCCGGGACAGGGACCGCTCTGGAAACACCATATATTTT. Amino acid sequence: CASSRRRDRDRSGNTIYF.

The chain is built from TRBV5-6 and TRBJ1-1; D ambiguous. CDR1 and CDR2 (germline): SGHDT, YYEEEE. V was shortened by 5 bases and J by 3 bases, with 14 bases between the two germline ends. The CDR3 is 14 amino acids. CDR3 sequence: CASSFQAGYTEAFF. The CDR3 DNA follows: TGTGCCAGCAGTTTTCAGGCCGGATACACTGAAGCTTTCTTT.

V is TRBV12-3 or TRBV12-4 and J is TRBJ1-2; tentatively, D is TRBD1 (5 bases). Deletions cut 5 bases from V and 4 bases from J, with 11 bases between. The CDR3 runs to 13 residues. The CDR3 nucleotides are TGTGCCAGCAGTGCAGGGTTTTTCTATGGCTACACCTTC. Translating gives CASSAGFFYGYTF.